Reported below is one T cell receptor (beta chain). Its antigen is as yet unknown. The entry originates in a study of T cell repertoires in cytomegalovirus infection. Across the study: A matching HLA type, together with CMV infection, was signaled by public TCR beta signatures. General observations from the study: Clonotypes of TCR beta that were HLA-C-restricted and CMV-specific dominated the ex vivo response. CMV carriers having the relevant HLA were flagged by cumulative public TCR beta family frequency.

TCRdb itself ran the reads through MiXCR, one entry per CDR3 protein. The data show hundreds of thousands of distinct CDR3 sequences, 17% seen once. This CDR3 contains 16 residues. In germline, CDR1 is DFQATT, CDR2 SNEGSKA (reference sequence). V lost 6 bases, J lost 0 bases, and 8 bases stayed unmatched. The sample comprised PBMCs. This chain joins TRBV20-1 and TRBJ1-6, with 7 bases aligning to TRBD1. This TCR derives from a human donor in good health (CMV status not recorded). Some clones in this sample may be carry-over from other donors' samples. The CDR3 nucleotides read TGCAGTGCCTCGGGACAGACAAGCTCCTATAATTCACCCCTCCACTTT. Its translation is CSASGQTSSYNSPLHF.